In this sample, the clone carrying this T cell receptor beta chain is large (0.1 to 1%). The data are from a study of spatial heterogeneity in lung cancer. The CDR3 sequence is 16 residues long. Time point given: sample taken at primary tumor resection. TCRdb ran MiXCR on the 5' RACE reads and lists one entry per CDR3 protein. The sample lists roughly 1,700 distinct CDR3 sequences; roughly a quarter were seen once. This specimen was normal lung tissue next to the tumor, taken at surgery. The rearrangement uses TRBV3-2 and TRBJ2-1; TRBD2 is the table's D call, not checked against the DNA. TRBV3-2 is labeled a pseudogene. This receptor was identified in a male donor with early-stage non-small cell lung cancer. CDR3 in amino acids: CASSRETRKVYNEQFF. The CDR3 DNA is TGTGCCAGCAGCCGTGAGACTAGAAAAGTCTACAATGAGCAGTTCTTC.